This TCR beta chain was obtained from a study of OX40 agonist ivuxolimab in advanced cancers. Repertoires were generated with immunoSEQ multiplex PCR, while TCRdb's copy carries only in-frame clones and drops some. This table holds tens of thousands of clones, approximately 85% found once. CDR1 is MGHRA, CDR2 YSYEKL, per germline. With 0 bases removed from V and 1 base from J, the gap between germline ends came to 10 bases. CDR3 length: 16 residues. The V and J genes are TRBV4-1 and TRBJ1-5; a possible D gene is TRBD1 (5 bases). This receptor was identified in an adult with an advanced solid tumor such as melanoma, head and neck, liver or kidney cancer. Sample: CD4+ or CD8+ T cells sorted from blood, taken in a trial of the OX40 agonist ivuxolimab. The CDR3 DNA reads as TGCGCCAGCAGCCAAGACTGGGGGGTAAGCAATCAGCCCCAGCATTTT. Amino acids: CASSQDWGVSNQPQHF.